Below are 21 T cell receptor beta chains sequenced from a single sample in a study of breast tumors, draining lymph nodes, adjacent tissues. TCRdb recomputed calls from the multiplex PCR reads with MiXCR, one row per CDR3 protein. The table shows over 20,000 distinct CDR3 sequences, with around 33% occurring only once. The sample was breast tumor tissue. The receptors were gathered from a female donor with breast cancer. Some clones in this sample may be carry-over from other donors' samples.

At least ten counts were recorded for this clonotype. CDR3 bases: TGTGCCAGCAGCTCGACAGGTGCCTACGAGCAGTACTTC. Translating it yields CASSSTGAYEQYF. The V and J genes are TRBV7-9 and TRBJ2-7, with D perhaps matching TRBD1 (6 bases). The CDR3 runs 13 residues. In germline, CDR1 is SEHNR, CDR2 FQNEAQ (reference sequence). Trimming took off 4 bases at V and 2 bases at J, with 9 bases between the two ends.

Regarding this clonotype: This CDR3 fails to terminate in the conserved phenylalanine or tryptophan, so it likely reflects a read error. The CDR3 is CASSDRYYGYTS. CDR3 DNA: TGTGCTAGCAGCGACAGGTACTATGGCTACACCTCC. The chain employs TRBV6-5 and TRBJ1-2, with D possibly being TRBD1 (6 bases). This CDR3 has 12 residues. CDR1 is MNHEY, CDR2 SVGAGI, per germline.

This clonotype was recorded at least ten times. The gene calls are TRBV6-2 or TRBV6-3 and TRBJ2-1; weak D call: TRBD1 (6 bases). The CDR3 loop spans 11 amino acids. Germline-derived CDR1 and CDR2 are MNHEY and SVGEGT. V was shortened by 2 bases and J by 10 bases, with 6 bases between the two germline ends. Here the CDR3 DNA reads TGTGCCAGCAGTTACGGGACAGAGCAGTTCTTC. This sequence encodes CASSYGTEQFF.

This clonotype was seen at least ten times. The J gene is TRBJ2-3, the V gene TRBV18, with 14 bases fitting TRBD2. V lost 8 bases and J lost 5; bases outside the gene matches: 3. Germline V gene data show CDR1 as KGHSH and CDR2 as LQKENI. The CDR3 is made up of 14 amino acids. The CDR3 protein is CASAGLAGEDTQYF. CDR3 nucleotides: TGTGCCAGCGCGGGACTAGCGGGAGAAGATACGCAGTATTTT.

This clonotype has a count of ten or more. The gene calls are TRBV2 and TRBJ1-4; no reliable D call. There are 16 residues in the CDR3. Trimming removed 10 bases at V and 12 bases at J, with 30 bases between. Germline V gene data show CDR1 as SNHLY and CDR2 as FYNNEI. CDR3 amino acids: CATTTWDRARPQELFF. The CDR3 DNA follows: TGTGCCACTACAACATGGGATCGGGCCCGACCTCAAGAACTGTTTTTT.

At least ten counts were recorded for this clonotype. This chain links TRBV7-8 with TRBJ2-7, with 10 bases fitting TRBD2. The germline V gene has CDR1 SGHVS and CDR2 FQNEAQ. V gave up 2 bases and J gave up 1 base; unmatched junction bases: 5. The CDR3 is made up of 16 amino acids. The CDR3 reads CASSLMASGRSYEQYF. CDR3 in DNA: TGTGCCAGCAGCTTAATGGCTAGCGGGAGATCCTACGAGCAGTACTTC.

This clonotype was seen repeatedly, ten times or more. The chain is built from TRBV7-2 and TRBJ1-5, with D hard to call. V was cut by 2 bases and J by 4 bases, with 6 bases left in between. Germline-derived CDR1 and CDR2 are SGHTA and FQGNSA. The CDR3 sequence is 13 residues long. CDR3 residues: CASSLFVNQPQHF. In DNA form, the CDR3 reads TGTGCCAGCAGCTTATTCGTAAATCAGCCCCAGCATTTT. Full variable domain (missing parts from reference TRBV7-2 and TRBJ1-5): GAGVSQSPSNKVTEKGKDVELRCDPISGHTALYWYRQSLGQGLEFLIYFQGNSAPDKSGLPSDRFSAERTGGSVSTLTIQRTQQEDSAVYLCASSLFVNQPQHFGDGTRLSIL.

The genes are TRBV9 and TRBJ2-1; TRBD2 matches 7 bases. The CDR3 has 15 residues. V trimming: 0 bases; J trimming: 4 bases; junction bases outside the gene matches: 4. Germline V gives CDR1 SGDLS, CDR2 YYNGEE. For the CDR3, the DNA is TGTGCCAGCAGCGTAGGAACTAGCGCTTACAATGAGCAGTTCTTC. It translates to CASSVGTSAYNEQFF. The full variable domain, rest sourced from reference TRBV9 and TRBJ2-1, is DSGVTQTPKHLITATGQRVTLRCSPRSGDLSVYWYQQSLDQGLQFLIQYYNGEERAKGNILERFSAQQFPDLHSELNLSSLELGDSALYFCASSVGTSAYNEQFFGPGTRLTVL.

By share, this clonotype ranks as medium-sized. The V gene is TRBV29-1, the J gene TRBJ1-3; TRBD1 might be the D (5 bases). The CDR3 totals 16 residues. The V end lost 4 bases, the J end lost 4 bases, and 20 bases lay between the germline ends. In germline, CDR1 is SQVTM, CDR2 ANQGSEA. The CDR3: CSVGIRDGGLGNTIYF. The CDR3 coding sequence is TGCAGCGTTGGAATCAGGGATGGCGGACTGGGAAACACCATATATTTT.

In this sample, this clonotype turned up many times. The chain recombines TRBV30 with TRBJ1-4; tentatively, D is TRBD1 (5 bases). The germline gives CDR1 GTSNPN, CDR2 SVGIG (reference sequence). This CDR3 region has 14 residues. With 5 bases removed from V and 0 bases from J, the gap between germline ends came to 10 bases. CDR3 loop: CAWGRGATNEKLFF. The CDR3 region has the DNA TGTGCCTGGGGGAGGGGAGCAACTAATGAAAAACTGTTTTTT.

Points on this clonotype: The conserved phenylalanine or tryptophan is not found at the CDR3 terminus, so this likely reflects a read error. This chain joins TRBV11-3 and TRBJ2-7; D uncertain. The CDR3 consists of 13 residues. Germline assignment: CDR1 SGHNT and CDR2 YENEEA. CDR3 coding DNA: TGTGTCAGCAGCTTAACCGTTTCCCACGAGCAGTACCTC. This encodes CVSSLTVSHEQYL.

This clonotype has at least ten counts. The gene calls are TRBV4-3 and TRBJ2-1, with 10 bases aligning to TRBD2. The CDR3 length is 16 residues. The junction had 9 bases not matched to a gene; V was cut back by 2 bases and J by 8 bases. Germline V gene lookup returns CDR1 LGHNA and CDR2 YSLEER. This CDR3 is CASSQQTSGSGYEQFF. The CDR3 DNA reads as TGCGCCAGCAGCCAACAGACTAGCGGGTCGGGGTATGAGCAGTTCTTC.

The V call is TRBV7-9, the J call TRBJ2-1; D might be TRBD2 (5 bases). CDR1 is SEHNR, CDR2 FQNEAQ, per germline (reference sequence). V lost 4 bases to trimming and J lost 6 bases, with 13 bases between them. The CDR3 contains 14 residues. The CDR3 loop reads CASSSTSFFNEQFF. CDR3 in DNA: TGTGCCAGCAGCTCTACTAGTTTCTTCAATGAGCAGTTCTTC.

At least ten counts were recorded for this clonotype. CDR3 amino acids: CASSLDRINQPQHF. CDR3 nucleotides: TGTGCCAGCAGCTTAGATCGGATCAATCAGCCCCAGCATTTT. The rearrangement joins TRBV7-8 to TRBJ1-5; no firm D call. The CDR3 length is 14 residues. V was clipped by 1 base and J by 3 bases, with 7 bases between them. Germline values: CDR1 SGHVS, CDR2 FQNEAQ.

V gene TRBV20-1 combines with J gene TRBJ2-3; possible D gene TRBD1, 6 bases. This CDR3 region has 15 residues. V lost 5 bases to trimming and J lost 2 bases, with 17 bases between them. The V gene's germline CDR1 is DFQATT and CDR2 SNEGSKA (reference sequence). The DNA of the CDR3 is TGCAGTGCTCGGGCCCTGGGACACCCCACAGATACGCAGTATTTT. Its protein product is CSARALGHPTDTQYF.

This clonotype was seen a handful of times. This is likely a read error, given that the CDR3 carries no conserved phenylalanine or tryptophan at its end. The CDR3 sequence is CASSLSPLAGSYNEQFL. In nucleotides, the CDR3 is TGCGCCAGCAGCTTGAGTCCACTAGCGGGATCCTACAATGAGCAGTTCCTC. The chain links TRBV5-1 to TRBJ2-1; 10 nucleotides align to TRBD2. V was clipped by 1 base and J by 1 base; unmatched bases: 5. Germline V lookup: CDR1 SGHRS, CDR2 YFSETQ. CDR3 size: 17 residues.

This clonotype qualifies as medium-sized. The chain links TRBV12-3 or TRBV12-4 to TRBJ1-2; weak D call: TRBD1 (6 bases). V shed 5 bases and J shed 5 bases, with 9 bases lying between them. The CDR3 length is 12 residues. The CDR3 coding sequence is TGTGCCAGCAGTCGACAGGAGTATGGCTACACCTTC. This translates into CASSRQEYGYTF.

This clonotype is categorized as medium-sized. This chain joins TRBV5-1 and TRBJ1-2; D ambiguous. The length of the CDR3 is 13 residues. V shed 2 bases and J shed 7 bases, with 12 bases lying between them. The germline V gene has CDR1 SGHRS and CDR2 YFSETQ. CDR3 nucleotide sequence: TGCGCCAGCAGCTTTACATACGAGAGTGGCTACACCTTC. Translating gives CASSFTYESGYTF.

DNA of the CDR3: TGCGCCAGCAGCTTATCGGCGGGGCTAGCTACCTACAATGAGCAGTTCTTC. It yields the protein CASSLSAGLATYNEQFF. The chain uses TRBV5-1 and TRBJ2-1, with D tentatively TRBD2 (6 bases). V was trimmed by 2 bases and J by 2 bases, leaving 17 bases between them. From germline, CDR1 is SGHRS and CDR2 YFSETQ. This CDR3 is 17 amino acids long.

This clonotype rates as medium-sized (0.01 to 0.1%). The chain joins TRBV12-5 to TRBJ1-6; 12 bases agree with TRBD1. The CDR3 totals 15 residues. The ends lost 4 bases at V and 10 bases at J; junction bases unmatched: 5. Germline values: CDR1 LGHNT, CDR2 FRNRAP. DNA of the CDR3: TGTGCTAGTGGTTCGGGGACAGGGGGCCAATCACCCCTCCACTTT. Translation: CASGSGTGGQSPLHF.

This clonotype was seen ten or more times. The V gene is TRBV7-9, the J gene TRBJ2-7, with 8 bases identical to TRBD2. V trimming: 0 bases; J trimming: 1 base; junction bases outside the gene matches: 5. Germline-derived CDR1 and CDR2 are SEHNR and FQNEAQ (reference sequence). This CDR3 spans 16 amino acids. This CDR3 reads CASSLAVTGGSYEQYF. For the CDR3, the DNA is TGTGCCAGCAGCTTAGCGGTCACGGGAGGGTCCTACGAGCAGTACTTC.